The TCR beta chain described here comes from a study of CD8 T cells in ankylosing spondylitis. Points from the study as a whole: The study identified a TCR beta motif of about eight highly homologous variants that appeared characteristic of ankylosing spondylitis blood. Clones linked to disease were reported to show significant enrichment in matched ankylosing spondylitis synovial fluid. As for the disease-linked clones, they showed a CD8+ phenotype and occurred at relatively low frequencies in peripheral blood.

This clonotype was detected only a few times. What it binds is not known. V lost 0 bases and J 3 bases, leaving 10 bases between the germline ends. Germline values: CDR1 SGDLS, CDR2 YYNGEE. The CDR3 loop spans 14 amino acids. Quantitative 5'-RACE with molecular barcodes was used to make the TCR beta libraries. TCRdb reprocessed the 5' RACE reads via MiXCR and lists one record per CDR3 protein. In the table there are over 700,000 distinct CDR3 sequences, under 20% of which are singletons. The chain employs TRBV9 and TRBJ2-7; no definite D call. Material: blood, either unsorted or a sorted T cell fraction (not recorded which). The TCR was taken from a male donor with ankylosing spondylitis. CDR3 sequence reads: CASSVGPANYEQYF. Written as DNA, the CDR3 is TGTGCCAGCAGCGTAGGTCCGGCGAACTACGAGCAGTACTTC.